At least ten counts were recorded for the clone carrying this T cell receptor beta chain. Antigen specificity is unknown. The data belong to a study of CD8 T cells in ankylosing spondylitis. Study-wide points: In ankylosing spondylitis blood, a motif of seven to nine highly homologous TCR beta variants appeared characteristic. Significantly higher representation of disease-linked clones was reported for matched ankylosing spondylitis synovial fluid. The authors found the disease-linked clones to be CD8+ and relatively rare in peripheral blood.

TCRdb used MiXCR to reprocess the 5' RACE reads, holding one entry per CDR3 protein. The sample shows around 330,000 distinct CDR3 sequences, 11% of them seen only once. Germline assignment: CDR1 SGHTS and CDR2 YDEGEE. CDR3 length: 13 amino acids. V shed 1 base and J shed 4 bases, with 6 bases lying between them. The material sequenced was blood, either unsorted or a sorted T cell fraction (not recorded which). The source of this sequence is a female donor with ankylosing spondylitis or in good health (not recorded which). The rearrangement links TRBV5-8 to TRBJ2-1; D remains ambiguous. In DNA form, the CDR3 reads TGTGCCAGCAGCTTGTTCTTATACAATGAGCAGTTCTTC. Its translation is CASSLFLYNEQFF.